The present TCR beta chain was sequenced within a study of blood T cell repertoires in COVID-19. This clone was observed once. Per the original methods: The authors estimated nucleated cell counts from reference gene primer amplification. Generated by immunoSEQ multiplex PCR, the TCRdb table keeps only in-frame clones and is missing some. Clone size and V and J calls were adopted from that table, with D and trimming inferred from the DNA. The sample records around 240,000 clones, 86% being singletons. Donors were grouped by their self-reported clinical history. Recovered status in Cohort 3 required two negative PCRs, clearance, or symptom resolution. The germline V gene has CDR1 SGHRS and CDR2 YFSETQ. V gave up 4 bases and J gave up 7 bases; unmatched junction bases: 9. The CDR3 contains 15 residues.

This clonotype was obtained from a woman aged 50 to 65 who had recovered from COVID-19. This chain uses TRBV5-1 with TRBJ2-1, with 9 bases fitting TRBD2. Material: PBMCs or T cells enriched from blood (not recorded which). This chain's CDR3 is CASSPTAGGWNEQFF. CDR3 nucleotide sequence: TGCGCCAGCAGCCCAACAGCGGGGGGTTGGAATGAGCAGTTCTTC.